The 30 T cell receptor beta chains listed next were all sequenced from one sample in a study of T-cell reconstitution after alpha-beta-depleted transplantation in children. Unique molecular identifiers were built into the TCRbeta library. From the PCR reads, TCRdb called clonotypes with MiXCR, one entry per CDR3 protein. The table lists around 440,000 distinct CDR3 sequences, under 12% of them singletons, with approximately 2% in the top ten. The sequences come from PBMCs, collected before TCRalphabeta/CD19-depleted stem cell transplant. The receptor source for this set is a child younger than 10 with inherited bone marrow failure, due to receive a stem cell transplant.

This clonotype was observed many times. The V call is TRBV6-1, the J call TRBJ2-1, with D possibly being TRBD2 (6 bases). V gave up 7 bases and J gave up 4 bases, with 11 bases separating them. Germline CDR1 and CDR2: MNHNS and SASEGT. CDR3 length equals 13 residues. In nucleotides, the CDR3 is TGTGCCAGCAAACAGGACTATTACAATGAGCAGTTCTTC. This translates into CASKQDYYNEQFF.

This clonotype was picked up many times. This rearrangement joins TRBV4-1 to TRBJ2-1; D not resolved. V dropped 1 base and J dropped 5 bases, with 9 bases sitting between them. The CDR3 sequence is 14 residues long. From germline, CDR1 is MGHRA and CDR2 YSYEKL. CDR3 amino acids: CASSQVGLNNEQFF. CDR3 in DNA: TGCGCCAGCAGCCAAGTAGGCCTCAACAATGAGCAGTTCTTC.

This clonotype was counted ten times or more. The rearrangement uses TRBV12-3 or TRBV12-4 and TRBJ1-1; D might be TRBD1 (6 bases). This CDR3 contains 13 residues. Trimming took off 5 bases at V and 3 bases at J, with 10 bases between the two ends. CDR3 residues: CASSRTADTEAFF. CDR3 coding DNA: TGTGCCAGCAGTAGGACAGCGGACACTGAAGCTTTCTTT.

This clonotype was counted many times. This sequence joins TRBV24-1 and TRBJ2-1, with a tentative D call TRBD2 (6 bases). V was cut by 0 bases and J by 8 bases, with 22 bases left in between. Germline values: CDR1 KGHDR, CDR2 SFDVKD. The CDR3 has 18 amino acids. As DNA, the CDR3 is TGTGCCACCAGTGATTTGGAGTACCGGGACTCTGTTATCCATGAGCAGTTCTTC. It yields the protein CATSDLEYRDSVIHEQFF.

The chain combines TRBV13 with TRBJ1-1; 7 bases are shared with TRBD1. The CDR3 sequence is 15 residues long. CDR1 PRHDT and CDR2 FYEKMQ come from the germline V gene (reference sequence). After removal of 2 bases from V and 0 bases from J, the junction contained 3 bases not matched to a gene. CDR3 sequence: CASSLIGGMNTEAFF. The CDR3 DNA follows: TGTGCCAGCAGCTTAATAGGGGGCATGAACACTGAAGCTTTCTTT.

This rearrangement joins TRBV12-3 or TRBV12-4 to TRBJ2-1; D unresolved. Deletions cut 6 bases from V and 5 bases from J, with 14 bases between. The CDR3 spans 14 residues. The CDR3 DNA reads TGTGCCAGCAGGACACTCGCCTGGCACAATGAGCAGTTCTTC. Translation: CASRTLAWHNEQFF.

This clonotype was observed at least ten times. The rearrangement links TRBV5-1 to TRBJ2-1; D is uncertain. The CDR3 is 14 amino acids. Trimming left V 9 bases short and J 0 bases short, with 13 bases between. Germline V gene sequence: CDR1 SGHRS, CDR2 YFSETQ. CDR3 in DNA: TGCGCCACCTCTATACTCCCCTCCTACAATGAGCAGTTCTTC. This translates into CATSILPSYNEQFF.

The chain combines TRBV10-3 with TRBJ2-7; TRBD2 matches at 9 bases. Trimming removed 2 bases from V and 4 bases from J; junction bases left unmatched: 6. Germline loops: CDR1 ENHRY, CDR2 SYGVKD. CDR3 size: 15 residues. Here the CDR3 DNA reads TGTGCCATCAGTGAGGAGGTAGCGGGAGTGTACGAGCAGTACTTC. Translated, it gives CAISEEVAGVYEQYF.

Ten or more counts support this clonotype. The V gene is TRBV20-1, the J gene TRBJ2-1, with D possibly being TRBD2 (6 bases). V was pared by 4 bases and J by 0 bases, with 13 bases between. The germline gives CDR1 DFQATT, CDR2 SNEGSKA (reference sequence). The CDR3 loop spans 15 amino acids. CDR3 in DNA: TGCAGTGCTAATTCTCCAGCGGGCTCCTACAATGAGCAGTTCTTC. This codes for CSANSPAGSYNEQFF.

This clonotype was seen at least ten times. CDR3 region: CASSLWSGNYEQYF. CDR3 nucleotides: TGTGCCAGCAGCTTGTGGTCTGGGAACTACGAGCAGTACTTC. The genes are TRBV5-5 and TRBJ2-7; D remains unclear. The CDR3 has 14 residues. Germline V lookup: CDR1 SGHKS, CDR2 YYEKEE (reference sequence). V shed 1 base and J shed 3 bases, with 11 bases lying between them.

This clonotype occurred many times. J is TRBJ2-3 and V is TRBV20-1; 12 bases fit TRBD1. V lost 6 bases and J lost 0; bases outside the gene matches: 7. Germline V gene data show CDR1 as DFQATT and CDR2 as SNEGSKA (reference sequence). This CDR3 is 16 amino acids long. CDR3: CSAGGQGAGSTDTQYF. As DNA, the CDR3 is TGCAGTGCGGGGGGACAGGGGGCAGGGAGCACAGATACGCAGTATTTT.

This clonotype has ten or more counts. V and J are TRBV20-1 and TRBJ1-1; tentatively, D is TRBD1 (5 bases). The CDR3 has 13 residues. Between the trimmed V and J ends, which lost 3 bases and 5 bases, there was a span of 13 bases. Germline loops: CDR1 DFQATT, CDR2 SNEGSKA (reference sequence). The CDR3, as DNA: TGCAGTGCTAGTCAGGGCCCGGAAACTGAAGCTTTCTTT. Amino acid sequence: CSASQGPETEAFF.

This clonotype was counted at least ten times. The DNA is omitted, as the CDR3 cannot be located on it reliably, and the CDR3 follows TCRdb's listing. This chain joins TRBV7-5 and TRBJ2-5; the DNA was not used to check the table's D call, TRBD1. TRBV7-5 is a documented pseudogene. With termini counted, the CDR3 has 17 amino acids. The CDR3 spells CISVPEARRGAWETQYF.

This clonotype was counted many times. The chain employs TRBV28 and TRBJ1-3; possibly TRBD1 for D (5 bases). V was cut by 6 bases and J by 1 base, with 16 bases left in between. The CDR3 loop spans 16 amino acids. CDR1 and CDR2 from the germline V gene are MDHEN and SYDVKM. For the CDR3, the DNA is TGTGCCAGCAGCATATTACATGGGGCGTCTGGAAACACCATATATTTT. Translated: CASSILHGASGNTIYF.

This clonotype was seen at least ten times. The V gene is TRBV9, the J gene TRBJ2-1; 7 nucleotides align to TRBD2. The V segment lost 0 bases and the J segment 6 bases; nucleotides outside the gene matches: 6. Germline loops: CDR1 SGDLS, CDR2 YYNGEE. This CDR3 contains 15 residues. CDR3 nucleotides: TGTGCCAGCAGCGTAGGGGGGGGACCCCTCAATGAGCAGTTCTTC. This translates into CASSVGGGPLNEQFF.

This clonotype was detected a few times. V usage is TRBV28 and J usage is TRBJ2-6; 8 nucleotides align to TRBD1. After removal of 6 bases from V and 0 bases from J, the junction contained 10 bases not matched to a gene. Germline CDR1 is MDHEN and CDR2 is SYDVKM. This CDR3 comprises 18 residues. CDR3 sequence (DNA): TGTGCCAGCAGCCGGCCGGGACAGGCCCGCTCTGGGGCCAACGTCCTGACTTTC. Its translation: CASSRPGQARSGANVLTF.

This clonotype was recorded a few times. The chain is built from TRBV11-2 and TRBJ2-4; maybe TRBD2 (6 bases). Trimming shortened V by 3 bases and J by 2 bases, and 14 bases separated the two germline ends. CDR3 length: 16 residues. The V gene's germline CDR1 is SGHAT and CDR2 FQNNGV. The CDR3 sequence is CASSFFPGGPKNIQYF. The CDR3 DNA reads as TGTGCCAGCAGCTTCTTCCCCGGGGGACCCAAAAACATTCAGTACTTC.

Only a few counts were recorded for this clonotype. This chain connects TRBV28 to TRBJ2-4; TRBD1 is a possible D gene (5 bases). The CDR3 length is 12 residues. The V and J ends lost 7 bases and 5 bases respectively, with 9 bases between them. The germline CDR1 and CDR2 sequences are MDHEN and SYDVKM. The CDR3 DNA follows: TGTGCCAGCAATCAGGGCGAAAACATTCAGTACTTC. Translation: CASNQGENIQYF.

This clonotype showed up many times. This chain connects TRBV27 to TRBJ1-1, with 9 nucleotides matching TRBD1. CDR3 length: 17 amino acids. V shed 2 bases and J 0 bases; nucleotides not matched to a gene: 7. From germline, CDR1 is MNHEY and CDR2 SMNVEV (reference sequence). CDR3 residues: CASSLGVGTGMNTEAFF. The CDR3 region has the DNA TGTGCCAGCAGTTTAGGGGTGGGGACAGGGATGAACACTGAAGCTTTCTTT.

This clonotype was counted ten times or more. The chain joins TRBV5-1 to TRBJ1-2; no clear D gene. Trimming took 0 bases from V and 3 from J, leaving 9 bases between them. The CDR3 covers 14 residues. Germline V gene sequence: CDR1 SGHRS, CDR2 YFSETQ. Here the CDR3 DNA reads TGCGCCAGCAGCTTGGCCCACGCGGACTATGGCTACACCTTC. Translated, it gives CASSLAHADYGYTF.

The CDR3 DNA follows: TGTGCCAGCTCGCAAACAGGGTCGGAGGCAGATACGCAGTATTTT. Amino acids: CASSQTGSEADTQYF. The chain uses TRBV18 and TRBJ2-3; a weak D match, TRBD1 (6 bases). Germline assignment: CDR1 KGHSH and CDR2 LQKENI. V lost 6 bases to trimming and J lost 4 bases, with 17 bases between them. The CDR3 length is 15 residues.

This clonotype has more than one count but fewer than ten. The chain combines TRBV7-8 with TRBJ2-1, with D unclear. Per germline, CDR1 SGHVS and CDR2 FQNEAQ. The CDR3 contains 15 residues. V lost 1 base and J lost 8, with 15 bases in between. CDR3 in amino acids: CASSLVPPPIDEQFF. CDR3 nucleotides: TGTGCCAGCAGCTTAGTACCCCCCCCAATAGATGAGCAGTTCTTC.

Worth noting for this clonotype: A much bigger clone sits one base away, suggesting this may be a read error. CDR3 DNA sequence: TGCAGTGCTACCCAGGATTCCGGGGAGCTGTTTTTT. Protein product: CSATQDSGELFF. This chain links TRBV20-1 with TRBJ2-2; D is undetermined. The CDR3 loop spans 12 amino acids. Per the germline V gene, CDR1 is DFQATT and CDR2 is SNEGSKA (reference sequence). The germline V and J ends were trimmed by 4 bases and 6 bases, with 9 bases remaining between them.

The chain is built from TRBV28 and TRBJ2-6; tentative D call: TRBD2 (6 bases). The V end was cut by 5 bases, the J end by 7 bases, with 27 bases between. From germline, CDR1 is MDHEN and CDR2 SYDVKM. This CDR3 is 19 amino acids long. The CDR3 protein is CASSPPGASTTMGANVLTF. The CDR3 coding sequence is TGTGCCAGCAGTCCTCCGGGAGCCTCTACTACTATGGGAGCCAACGTCCTGACTTTC.

This clonotype came up many times. The chain recombines TRBV28 with TRBJ2-2; D is undetermined. This CDR3 spans 11 amino acids. Per germline, CDR1 MDHEN and CDR2 SYDVKM. With 8 bases removed from V and 3 bases from J, the gap between germline ends came to 4 bases. Here the CDR3 reads CASGYTGELFF. DNA for the CDR3: TGTGCCAGCGGCTACACCGGGGAGCTGTTTTTT.

This chain connects TRBV18 to TRBJ2-2; TRBD2 aligns across 8 bases. The V and J ends lost 2 bases and 2 bases, in that order; junction bases with no gene match: 13. CDR3 length: 19 amino acids. The germline V gene encodes CDR1 KGHSH and CDR2 LQKENI. This CDR3 reads CASSPSSGTRPLNTGELFF. In DNA form, the CDR3 reads TGTGCCAGCTCACCATCCTCCGGGACTAGGCCTCTAAACACCGGGGAGCTGTTTTTT.

This clonotype was seen repeatedly, ten times or more. The rearrangement joins TRBV5-1 to TRBJ2-2; unclear D gene. The CDR3 has 15 residues. CDR1 SGHRS and CDR2 YFSETQ come from the germline V gene. The germline V and J ends were trimmed by 4 bases and 6 bases, with 16 bases remaining between them. The CDR3 reads CASSIDPRVPGELFF. The CDR3 nucleotides are TGCGCCAGCAGCATTGACCCTAGGGTTCCCGGGGAGCTGTTTTTT.

The chain employs TRBV13 and TRBJ2-6, with TRBD1 matching 7 bases. From germline, CDR1 is PRHDT and CDR2 FYEKMQ (reference sequence). V gave up 8 bases and J gave up 0 bases; unmatched junction bases: 16. The CDR3 covers 19 residues. CDR3 sequence (DNA): TGTGCCAGCTGTTTAGGTAGTCGGACAGGCCGCTCTGGGGCCAACGTCCTGACTTTC. Protein: CASCLGSRTGRSGANVLTF.

This clonotype came up many times. This rearrangement joins TRBV4-1 to TRBJ1-4, with D perhaps TRBD1 (5 bases). The ends were cut back, 7 bases at V and 11 bases at J, with 17 bases in the middle. CDR1 and CDR2 (germline): MGHRA, YSYEKL. This CDR3 has 13 residues. CDR3 protein: CASKGFDWGKLFF. CDR3 coding DNA: TGCGCCAGCAAGGGTTTCGACTGGGGGAAACTGTTTTTT.

This clonotype has at least ten counts. The chain carries TRBV28 and TRBJ2-7; D is perhaps TRBD1 (5 bases). The germline gives CDR1 MDHEN, CDR2 SYDVKM. The CDR3 contains 17 residues. V lost 3 bases and J 1 base, leaving 19 bases between the germline ends. The CDR3 region is CASSFPPLTAGSYEQYF. The CDR3 bases are TGTGCCAGCAGTTTCCCCCCCTTGACAGCTGGATCCTACGAGCAGTACTTC.